A single sample is the source of the 30 T cell receptor beta chains below, sequenced in a study of blood T cells in healthy people across ages. The use of a sample-barcoded 5' primer and a J-beta primer mix characterized a second PCR of roughly 7 to 11 cycles. TCRdb recomputed calls from the 5' RACE reads with MiXCR, one row per CDR3 protein. The table shows hundreds of thousands of distinct CDR3 sequences, with roughly 53% occurring only once. Material: blood. These receptors all come from a man between 60 and 75 years old in good health.

V gene TRBV12-3 or TRBV12-4 combines with J gene TRBJ1-1; 9 nucleotides match TRBD1. This CDR3 is 15 amino acids long. The junction had 10 bases not matched to a gene; V was cut back by 4 bases and J by 7 bases. CDR3 loop: CASSWGQGPAGEAFF. CDR3 coding DNA: TGTGCCAGCAGTTGGGGACAGGGACCCGCGGGTGAAGCTTTCTTT.

This clonotype came up once. The rearrangement links TRBV3-1 to TRBJ2-7, with 8 bases matching TRBD1. CDR1 is LGHDT, CDR2 YNNKEL, per germline (reference sequence). The CDR3 totals 13 residues. V dropped 4 bases and J dropped 6; count of bases not matched to a gene: 5. Here the CDR3 DNA reads TGTGCCAGCAGCCTTGGGACAGGTTGCGAGCAGTACTTC. Encoded protein: CASSLGTGCEQYF.

About this clonotype: An end of the junction differs from the germline gene, which may be a read error. V and J are TRBV12-3 or TRBV12-4 and TRBJ2-5; TRBD2 agrees at 9 bases. The length of the CDR3 is 17 residues. The CDR3 reads CVSSPRGSGGKEETQYF. CDR3 nucleotide sequence: TGTGTCAGCAGCCCCCGGGGTAGCGGGGGAAAAGAAGAGACCCAGTACTTC.

This clonotype was seen more than once but under ten times. V usage is TRBV7-9 and J usage is TRBJ2-7; D call uncertain. The end of the DNA fits TRBJ2-5 better, so the J call may be wrong. CDR1 SEHNR and CDR2 FQNEAQ come from the germline V gene (reference sequence). This CDR3 is built from 8 residues. In DNA form, the CDR3 reads TGTGCCAGCGGGACCCAGTACTTC. This encodes CASGTQYF.

This clonotype has just a few counts. Relative to the germline gene, one junction end is altered; a read error may explain this. The chain has TRBV5-1 and TRBJ2-4, with TRBD2 identical over 7 bases. The end of the DNA is better explained by TRBJ2-7, so the J call may be wrong. Germline CDR1 SGHRS, CDR2 YFSETQ. The CDR3 is 15 amino acids. The CDR3 bases are TGCGCTAGCAGCTTGGTGCCTAGCGGCTCCTACGAGCAGTACTTC. Translation gives CASSLVPSGSYEQYF.

The CDR3 DNA sequence: TGTGCCAGCAGCCCTCAAGGGGGCGTTGATGAGCAGTACTTC. Translated: CASSPQGGVDEQYF. The chain employs TRBV7-2 and TRBJ2-4; TRBD1 agrees at 7 bases. CDR3 size: 14 residues. J gave up 13 bases and V 5 bases, and 14 bases lay outside the gene matches. CDR1 and CDR2 (germline): SGHTA, FQGNSA.

The V gene is TRBV12-3 or TRBV12-4, the J gene TRBJ2-3, with TRBD2 as a possible D gene (6 bases). This CDR3 is built from 11 residues. V lost 8 bases to trimming and J lost 6 bases, with 9 bases between them. For the CDR3, the DNA is TGTGCCAGCGCGGGGTTCGATACGCAGTATTTT. Encoded protein: CASAGFDTQYF.

Note on this clonotype: Germline is not matched at one junction end, which may reflect a read error. The chain employs TRBV28 and TRBJ1-2; the D is unclear. CDR3 length: 13 amino acids. The germline CDR1 and CDR2 sequences are MDHEN and SYDVKM. The CDR3 loop reads CAGSPGLLYGYTF. The CDR3 region has the DNA TGTGCCGGCAGTCCCGGTCTTCTATATGGCTACACCTTC.

Points on this clonotype: Being one base from a much bigger clone, this may be a read error. The chain links TRBV29-1 to TRBJ2-6; D is uncertain. Germline-derived CDR1 and CDR2 are SQVTM and ANQGSEA. This CDR3 is built from 14 residues. The CDR3: CIVGSGSGANVLTF. The CDR3 DNA reads TGCATCGTTGGATCTGGGTCTGGGGCCAACGTCCTGACTTTC.

The chain has TRBV4-1 and TRBJ1-4, with D unresolved. Germline V gives CDR1 MGHRA, CDR2 YSYEKL. This CDR3 is built from 15 residues. V dropped 0 bases and J dropped 8 bases, with 13 bases sitting between them. Here the CDR3 DNA reads TGCGCCAGCAGCCAAGAGGGCAGTCGTTGGGAAAAACTGTTTTTT. This translates into CASSQEGSRWEKLFF.

This clonotype has ten or more counts. The V call is TRBV2, the J call TRBJ1-4, with unresolved D. The V gene's germline CDR1 is SNHLY and CDR2 FYNNEI. The CDR3 spans 11 residues. V lost 5 bases and J lost 5, with 3 bases in between. The CDR3 is CASSINEKLFF. The CDR3 region has the DNA TGTGCCAGCAGTATCAATGAAAAACTGTTTTTT.

The chain couples TRBV6-1 to TRBJ2-1; 9 bases map to TRBD2. V lost 6 bases, J lost 10 bases, and 4 bases stayed unmatched. CDR3 length: 12 residues. The V gene's germline CDR1 is MNHNS and CDR2 SASEGT. CDR3 in amino acids: CASSHSGGEQFF. The CDR3 DNA reads TGTGCCAGCAGCCATAGCGGGGGCGAGCAGTTCTTC.

The J gene is TRBJ2-1, the V gene TRBV20-1; the match to TRBD2 covers 11 bases. This CDR3 contains 15 residues. CDR1 is DFQATT, CDR2 SNEGSKA, per germline (reference sequence). J was trimmed by 9 bases and V by 0 bases; bases with no gene match: 7. The CDR3 bases are TGCAGTGCTAGAGACTGGGGACTAGCGGCTTTTGAGCAGTTCTTC. Protein: CSARDWGLAAFEQFF.

This clonotype came up once. V is TRBV20-1 and J is TRBJ2-1, with 8 nucleotides matching TRBD2. With 6 bases clipped from V and 9 bases from J, the junction kept 7 bases outside the gene matches. The V gene's germline CDR1 is DFQATT and CDR2 SNEGSKA (reference sequence). The CDR3 runs to 12 residues. In nucleotides, the CDR3 is TGCAGTGCGCGGAGGGCGGGAGGTGAGCAGTTCTTC. Its protein is CSARRAGGEQFF.

The chain couples TRBV12-3 or TRBV12-4 to TRBJ2-1; D is ambiguous. The V and J ends lost 2 bases and 0 bases respectively, with 14 bases between them. CDR3 length: 17 amino acids. The CDR3 DNA reads TGTGCCAGCAGTTTACCGTTAAATCCCAGCTCCTACAATGAGCAGTTCTTC. Protein sequence: CASSLPLNPSSYNEQFF.

Note on this clonotype: One end of the junction varies from germline; a read error may be responsible. The chain combines TRBV12-3 or TRBV12-4 with TRBJ2-6; D gene uncertain. The CDR3 length is 16 residues. The CDR3 loop reads CAGSSVPHAGANVLTF. The CDR3 DNA sequence: TGTGCCGGCAGTTCCGTGCCGCACGCGGGGGCCAACGTCCTGACTTTC.

The chain carries TRBV27 and TRBJ2-1; D call uncertain. The V end was cut by 1 base, the J end by 5 bases, with 12 bases between. Germline lookup yields CDR1 MNHEY and CDR2 SMNVEV (reference sequence). The CDR3 runs to 15 residues. In DNA form, the CDR3 reads TGTGCCAGCAGTTTATGGGGTGCTAATAACAATGAGCAGTTCTTC. Protein sequence: CASSLWGANNNEQFF.

There are a few counts of this clonotype. CDR3 nucleotides: TGCAGTGCCCCCCAGGGGGGGGGCTACACCTTC. It codes for CSAPQGGGYTF. The J gene is TRBJ1-2, the V gene TRBV20-1; 7 bases line up with TRBD1. The CDR3 is made up of 11 amino acids. Per germline, CDR1 DFQATT and CDR2 SNEGSKA (reference sequence). The V gene end was trimmed by 6 bases and the J gene end by 8 bases; junction bases not matched to a gene: 6.

This chain links TRBV27 with TRBJ2-2; TRBD1 matches 7 bases. Germline V gene sequence: CDR1 MNHEY, CDR2 SMNVEV (reference sequence). The CDR3 length is 16 residues. V was pared by 4 bases and J by 3 bases, with 8 bases of the junction left unmatched. The CDR3 here is CASSSLTGLDTGELFF. The CDR3 DNA sequence: TGTGCCAGCAGTTCCCTGACAGGGTTGGACACCGGGGAGCTGTTTTTT.

The gene calls are TRBV5-1 and TRBJ2-1; perhaps D is TRBD1 or TRBD2 (5 bases each). The CDR3 totals 14 residues. CDR1 and CDR2 from the germline V gene are SGHRS and YFSETQ. V was trimmed by 4 bases and J by 7 bases, leaving 15 bases between them. This CDR3 is CASSLQTGPNEQFF. The CDR3 region has the DNA TGCGCCAGCAGCCTGCAGACGGGACCTAATGAGCAGTTCTTC. Full variable domain (outside the CDR3, taken from reference TRBV5-1 and TRBJ2-1): KAGVTQTPRYLIKTRGQQVTLSCSPISGHRSVSWYQQTPGQGLQFLFEYFSETQRNKGNFPGRFSGRQFSNSRSEMNVSTLELGDSALYLCASSLQTGPNEQFFGPGTRLTVL.

A few counts support this clonotype. The rearrangement joins TRBV5-1 to TRBJ2-1; TRBD2 aligns across 9 bases. The V gene end was trimmed by 3 bases and the J gene end by 3 bases; junction bases not matched to a gene: 4. CDR3 length: 15 amino acids. Per germline, CDR1 SGHRS and CDR2 YFSETQ. The CDR3 sequence: CASSSSGGNYNEQFF. As DNA, the CDR3 is TGCGCCAGCAGCTCGAGCGGGGGGAACTACAATGAGCAGTTCTTC.

This rearrangement joins TRBV12-3 or TRBV12-4 to TRBJ1-2, with D possibly being TRBD1 (6 bases). This CDR3 contains 11 residues. V lost 5 bases to trimming and J lost 7 bases, with 8 bases between them. The CDR3 bases are TGTGCCAGCAGTGCAGGGGTTGGCTACACCTTC. Protein sequence: CASSAGVGYTF.

This clonotype has a single count. CDR3 bases: TGTGCCAGCAGGGGCAATGGTAGCCAACCAAATGAGCAGTTCTTC. Amino acid sequence: CASRGNGSQPNEQFF. The chain links TRBV3-1 to TRBJ2-1; the D is unclear. Trimming pared 6 bases from V and 7 bases from J, leaving 19 bases between. Germline V lookup: CDR1 LGHDT, CDR2 YNNKEL (reference sequence). CDR3 size: 15 residues.

This chain links TRBV20-1 with TRBJ2-5, with D perhaps matching TRBD1 or TRBD2 (7 bases each). The germline CDR1 and CDR2 sequences are DFQATT and SNEGSKA (reference sequence). CDR3 length: 15 residues. Trimming cost V 3 bases and J 3 bases, with 17 bases left between them. The CDR3 spells CSASQTRGGEETQYF. CDR3 nucleotide sequence: TGCAGTGCTAGCCAGACCAGGGGGGGAGAAGAGACCCAGTACTTC.

The rearrangement uses TRBV6-5 and TRBJ2-1; 8 positions match TRBD2. Germline assignment: CDR1 MNHEY and CDR2 SVGAGI. The trim removed 0 bases at V and 8 bases at J, leaving 3 bases unmatched. The CDR3 totals 14 residues. CDR3 sequence (DNA): TGTGCCAGCAGTTACTCCGGACTAGCAGATGAGCAGTTCTTC. This translates into CASSYSGLADEQFF.

The chain uses TRBV29-1 and TRBJ2-5, with TRBD2 matching over 7 bases. The CDR3 covers 12 residues. J was trimmed by 5 bases and V by 4 bases; bases with no gene match: 4. CDR1 is SQVTM, CDR2 ANQGSEA, per germline. The CDR3 loop is CSVGGEGETQYF. The CDR3 DNA reads TGCAGCGTTGGCGGGGAGGGGGAGACCCAGTACTTC.

The chain recombines TRBV12-3 or TRBV12-4 with TRBJ2-5; TRBD2 matches 14 bases. The CDR3 loop spans 17 amino acids. V dropped 5 bases and J dropped 11; count of bases not matched to a gene: 16. CDR3 DNA: TGTGCCAGCAGTCTTGGGACTAGCGGGGGCCCTCTCAATGAGCAGTACTTC. It yields the protein CASSLGTSGGPLNEQYF.

This rearrangement joins TRBV29-1 to TRBJ2-3; 10 bases match TRBD1. V lost 7 bases and J lost 4; bases outside the gene matches: 2. The CDR3 contains 12 residues. Germline V CDR1 and CDR2: SQVTM, ANQGSEA. The CDR3 region is CSGDRGADTQYF. The DNA for the CDR3 is TGCAGCGGGGACAGGGGAGCAGATACGCAGTATTTT.

The chain uses TRBV15 and TRBJ2-7; weak D call: TRBD2 (5 bases). The CDR3 consists of 12 residues. With 0 bases removed from V and 8 bases from J, the gap between germline ends came to 8 bases. CDR1 LNHNV and CDR2 YYDKDF come from the germline V gene (reference sequence). The CDR3 sequence: CATSRDFGKQYF. CDR3 DNA sequence: TGTGCCACCAGCAGAGATTTCGGGAAGCAGTACTTC.

The chain couples TRBV11-3 to TRBJ2-1; 7 nucleotides agree with TRBD1. This CDR3 contains 15 residues. V trimming: 5 bases; J trimming: 0 bases; junction bases outside the gene matches: 4. Germline values: CDR1 SGHNT, CDR2 YENEEA. This CDR3 is CASSGDSSSYNEQFF. DNA for the CDR3: TGTGCCAGCAGCGGGGACAGTAGCTCCTACAATGAGCAGTTCTTC. The whole variable domain, filled in from reference TRBV11-3 and TRBJ2-1, reads EAGVVQSPRYKIIEKKQPVAFWCNPISGHNTLYWYLQNLGQGPELLIRYENEEAVDDSQLPKDRFSAERLKGVDSTLKIQPAELGDSAVYLCASSGDSSSYNEQFFGPGTRLTVL.